Listed below are T cell receptor beta chains from one sample, sequenced in a study of blood T cell repertoires in COVID-19. The data were produced by immunoSEQ multiplex PCR, yet TCRdb's version contains in-frame clones alone and is incomplete. The sample contains under 80,000 clones, approximately 86% of which appear only once. The specimen was peripheral blood. Receptors originate from a human donor in a cohort sampled during active COVID-19. Each CDR3 is given with its conserved first and last residue. The order of the fields is V gene, clone size, J gene, D gene, CDR3 DNA, CDR3 protein. The D gene is left open where the match is weak. Expanded clones get a size class; other rows say once, few or many, or leave the size out.

v_call: TRBV7-2
clone_size: NA
j_call: TRBJ2-1
d_call: NA
cdr3_nt: TGTGCCAGCAGCTTAGAGGCCAGGCAAAGAGATGAGCAGTTCTTC
cdr3_aa: CASSLEARQRDEQFF

v_call: TRBV5-4
clone_size: once
j_call: TRBJ2-7
d_call: TRBD2
cdr3_nt: TGTGCCAGCAGCTTGGTTTCTCGGGAGGGGGAGCAGTACTTC
cdr3_aa: CASSLVSREGEQYF

v_call: TRBV9
clone_size: NA
j_call: TRBJ1-1
d_call: NA
cdr3_nt: TGTGCCAGCAGCGTCCGGGGGGGTAATATCCCTGAAGCTTTCTTT
cdr3_aa: CASSVRGGNIPEAFF

v_call: TRBV11-3
clone_size: NA
j_call: TRBJ1-1
d_call: NA
cdr3_nt: TGTGCCAGCAGCTCCGGACAGTACGGTGAAGCTTTCTTT
cdr3_aa: CASSSGQYGEAFF

v_call: TRBV19
clone_size: NA
j_call: TRBJ2-3
d_call: NA
cdr3_nt: TGTGCCAGTAGTCCTCGGGGGTGGGGGACAGATACGCAGTATTTT
cdr3_aa: CASSPRGWGTDTQYF

v_call: TRBV14
clone_size: NA
j_call: TRBJ1-6
d_call: TRBD1
cdr3_nt: TGTGCCAGCAGCCCACGACAGGGATTTAGGAATTCACCCCTCCACTTT
cdr3_aa: CASSPRQGFRNSPLHF

v_call: TRBV18
clone_size: NA
j_call: TRBJ2-2
d_call: NA
cdr3_nt: TGTGCCAGCTCACCATACCAGTCCTCGAACACCGGGGAGCTGTTTTTT
cdr3_aa: CASSPYQSSNTGELFF

v_call: TRBV2
clone_size: NA
j_call: TRBJ2-3
d_call: TRBD2
cdr3_nt: TGTGCCAGCAGTGACCCTCGGGAGGGGGGGCTGGGAGATACGCAGTATTTT
cdr3_aa: CASSDPREGGLGDTQYF

v_call: TRBV10-2
clone_size: NA
j_call: TRBJ2-2
d_call: TRBD1
cdr3_nt: TGCGCCAGCACCATCCAAATGGAACAGGGGACCGGGGAGCTGTTTTTT
cdr3_aa: CASTIQMEQGTGELFF

v_call: TRBV5-1
clone_size: NA
j_call: TRBJ2-3
d_call: TRBD2
cdr3_nt: TGCGCCAGCACCCCCCAGAAGCGGGGGACAGATACGCAGTATTTT
cdr3_aa: CASTPQKRGTDTQYF

v_call: TRBV2
clone_size: NA
j_call: TRBJ1-1
d_call: TRBD1
cdr3_nt: TGTGCCAGCAGCGGGGGACAGGGGGCTGGGGAGGCTTTCTTT
cdr3_aa: CASSGGQGAGEAFF

v_call: TRBV6-1
clone_size: NA
j_call: TRBJ2-3
d_call: NA
cdr3_nt: TGTGCCAGCAGTGACAGGGGATATACGCAGTATTTT
cdr3_aa: CASSDRGYTQYF

v_call: TRBV10-1
clone_size: NA
j_call: TRBJ1-4
d_call: NA
cdr3_nt: TGCGCCAGCAGCAATCACAGGGAGGGGAATGAAAAACTGTTTTTT
cdr3_aa: CASSNHREGNEKLFF

v_call: TRBV4-1
clone_size: NA
j_call: TRBJ2-7
d_call: NA
cdr3_nt: TGCGCCAGCAGCCAAGAGGCAGGTGAAAACGAGCAGTACTTC
cdr3_aa: CASSQEAGENEQYF

v_call: TRBV5-5
clone_size: NA
j_call: TRBJ1-6
d_call: NA
cdr3_nt: TGTGCCAGCAGCGGGGCCCTTCAGGGGTCGGGCTCCTATAATTCACCCCTCCACTTT
cdr3_aa: CASSGALQGSGSYNSPLHF

v_call: TRBV18
clone_size: NA
j_call: TRBJ1-2
d_call: TRBD1
cdr3_nt: TGTGCCAGCTCACCTACGCCGTCCGGACAGGGTTCTGGCTACACCTTC
cdr3_aa: CASSPTPSGQGSGYTF

v_call: TRBV11-2
clone_size: NA
j_call: TRBJ2-3
d_call: TRBD2
cdr3_nt: TGTGCCAGCAGTCCAACCGGGACTAGCGGCGCTCACGAGTATTTT
cdr3_aa: CASSPTGTSGAHEYF

v_call: TRBV13
clone_size: NA
j_call: TRBJ2-7
d_call: TRBD1
cdr3_nt: TGTGCCAGCAGCCTGTACAGGGGATCCTACGAGCAGTACTTC
cdr3_aa: CASSLYRGSYEQYF

v_call: TRBV20-1
clone_size: NA
j_call: TRBJ2-3
d_call: NA
cdr3_nt: TGCAGTGCTAGTGGACTGAGTAGATCAGATACGCAGTATTTT
cdr3_aa: CSASGLSRSDTQYF

v_call: TRBV5-1
clone_size: NA
j_call: TRBJ1-4
d_call: TRBD1
cdr3_nt: TGCGCCAGCAGCCGGGACAGCACTAATGAAAAACTGTTTTTT
cdr3_aa: CASSRDSTNEKLFF

v_call: TRBV5-1
clone_size: NA
j_call: TRBJ1-6
d_call: NA
cdr3_nt: TGCGCCAGCAGCCCCCTGGTGAGGGCTAATTCACCCCTCCACTTT
cdr3_aa: CASSPLVRANSPLHF

v_call: TRBV5-8
clone_size: NA
j_call: TRBJ1-1
d_call: NA
cdr3_nt: TGTGCCAGCAAACGGGGGGGCTTCCTGAACACTGAAGCTTTCTTT
cdr3_aa: CASKRGGFLNTEAFF

v_call: TRBV5-1
clone_size: NA
j_call: TRBJ2-7
d_call: TRBD2
cdr3_nt: TGCGCCAGCAGCTTGGTCTGGAGCGGGGGGGACTACGAGCAGTACTTC
cdr3_aa: CASSLVWSGGDYEQYF

v_call: TRBV5-4
clone_size: NA
j_call: TRBJ2-3
d_call: TRBD2
cdr3_nt: TGTGCCAGCAGCTCAGCTAGCGGGGGGACCACAGATACGCAGTATTTT
cdr3_aa: CASSSASGGTTDTQYF

v_call: TRBV7-3
clone_size: few
j_call: TRBJ2-2
d_call: NA
cdr3_nt: TGTGCCAGCAGCTTAACGAAGGAGACGGGGGAGCTGTTTTTT
cdr3_aa: CASSLTKETGELFF

v_call: TRBV7-2
clone_size: NA
j_call: TRBJ2-1
d_call: TRBD2
cdr3_nt: TGTGCCAGCAGCTCAACTAGCGGGGGGGCCTTTGAGCAGTTCTTC
cdr3_aa: CASSSTSGGAFEQFF

v_call: TRBV6-1
clone_size: NA
j_call: TRBJ2-3
d_call: TRBD2
cdr3_nt: TGTGCCAGCAGTGAAGTCCTTAGCGGGGGAAGCACAGATACGCAGTATTTT
cdr3_aa: CASSEVLSGGSTDTQYF

v_call: TRBV20-1
clone_size: NA
j_call: TRBJ2-1
d_call: NA
cdr3_nt: TGCAGTGCTAGTGAGTCGGGGCAGTTCTTC
cdr3_aa: CSASESGQFF

v_call: TRBV6-5
clone_size: NA
j_call: TRBJ2-7
d_call: TRBD1
cdr3_nt: TGTGCCAGCAGGGGACAGGGGGGAAAGTACGAGCAGTACTTC
cdr3_aa: CASRGQGGKYEQYF

v_call: TRBV2
clone_size: NA
j_call: TRBJ2-2
d_call: NA
cdr3_nt: TGTGCCAGCAGTGAAATAGACAGCGCGGCCGGGGAGCTGTTTTTT
cdr3_aa: CASSEIDSAAGELFF

v_call: TRBV19
clone_size: NA
j_call: TRBJ1-6
d_call: TRBD1
cdr3_nt: TGTGCCTCCGGGGGGACAGGACCCAATTCACCCCTCCACTTT
cdr3_aa: CASGGTGPNSPLHF

v_call: TRBV7-6
clone_size: NA
j_call: TRBJ2-3
d_call: TRBD2
cdr3_nt: TGTGCCAGCAGCTTTCTTGCGGGGGGGCCCGTCCCAGATACGCAGTATTTT
cdr3_aa: CASSFLAGGPVPDTQYF

v_call: TRBV2
clone_size: NA
j_call: TRBJ1-2
d_call: TRBD1
cdr3_nt: TGTGCCAGCAGTGAGGGACAGGGGTATTTAAACTATGGCTACACCTTC
cdr3_aa: CASSEGQGYLNYGYTF

v_call: TRBV7-9
clone_size: NA
j_call: TRBJ1-5
d_call: TRBD1
cdr3_nt: TGTGCCAGCAGCTTAGCGAAGGGACAGGGGGCGTTTTACAATCAGCCCCAGCATTTT
cdr3_aa: CASSLAKGQGAFYNQPQHF

v_call: TRBV11-2
clone_size: NA
j_call: TRBJ2-3
d_call: NA
cdr3_nt: TGTGCCAGCACGTCCGTGGATACGCAGTATTTT
cdr3_aa: CASTSVDTQYF

v_call: TRBV5-1
clone_size: NA
j_call: TRBJ2-1
d_call: TRBD1
cdr3_nt: TGCGCCAGCAGCTTGGTTGGACAGGGGTACAATGAGCAGTTCTTC
cdr3_aa: CASSLVGQGYNEQFF

v_call: TRBV7-8
clone_size: NA
j_call: TRBJ2-1
d_call: NA
cdr3_nt: TGTGCCAGCAGCTTAGCGGGAACTAGCCCTCAGCAGTTCTTC
cdr3_aa: CASSLAGTSPQQFF

v_call: TRBV4-1
clone_size: NA
j_call: TRBJ2-2
d_call: NA
cdr3_nt: TGCGCCAGCAGCCCCCGATCGAGGCAGAAAATGAACACCGGGGAGCTGTTTTTT
cdr3_aa: CASSPRSRQKMNTGELFF

v_call: TRBV7-9
clone_size: NA
j_call: TRBJ2-3
d_call: NA
cdr3_nt: TGTGCCAGCAGCCAGGTCGGCCGGAGGGGCGCAGATACGCAGTATTTT
cdr3_aa: CASSQVGRRGADTQYF

v_call: TRBV9
clone_size: NA
j_call: TRBJ2-7
d_call: TRBD2
cdr3_nt: TGTGCCAGCAGCCTAGGGAGGGGTGGGGTCCACGAGCAGTACTTC
cdr3_aa: CASSLGRGGVHEQYF

v_call: TRBV10-3
clone_size: NA
j_call: TRBJ1-6
d_call: TRBD1
cdr3_nt: TGTGCCATCCGGACTCGGGACAGTCCTAATTCACCCCTCCACTTT
cdr3_aa: CAIRTRDSPNSPLHF

v_call: TRBV3-1/TRBV3-2
clone_size: NA
j_call: TRBJ1-3
d_call: NA
cdr3_nt: TGTGCCAGCAGCCAAGACCTCTTCCCCATATATTTT
cdr3_aa: CASSQDLFPIYF

v_call: TRBV4-1
clone_size: NA
j_call: TRBJ1-4
d_call: TRBD1
cdr3_nt: TGCGCCAGCAGCCAAGAATCCGGGACAGCCTTAGAAAAACTGTTTTTT
cdr3_aa: CASSQESGTALEKLFF

v_call: TRBV5-1
clone_size: NA
j_call: TRBJ2-5
d_call: NA
cdr3_nt: TGCGCCAGCAGCTCGATCCCCGGGGAAGAGACCCAGTACTTC
cdr3_aa: CASSSIPGEETQYF

v_call: TRBV15
clone_size: once
j_call: TRBJ2-1
d_call: TRBD1
cdr3_nt: TGTGCCACCAGCAGGCCTGGACAGGGGGCATACAATGAGCAGTTCTTC
cdr3_aa: CATSRPGQGAYNEQFF

v_call: TRBV9
clone_size: once
j_call: TRBJ1-1
d_call: NA
cdr3_nt: TGTGCCAGCAGCGAACGACAGATGAACACTGAAGCTTTCTTT
cdr3_aa: CASSERQMNTEAFF

v_call: TRBV5-5
clone_size: once
j_call: TRBJ1-5
d_call: TRBD1
cdr3_nt: TGTGCCAGCAGCTTGGGGACAGGGGGGAAGGGGCCCCAGCATTTT
cdr3_aa: CASSLGTGGKGPQHF

v_call: TRBV7-8
clone_size: few
j_call: TRBJ2-3
d_call: TRBD2
cdr3_nt: TGTGCCAGCAGCGCCCGCACCGGTACTAGCGGGGGGGCCCGGTGGAGCACAGATACGCAGTATTTT
cdr3_aa: CASSARTGTSGGARWSTDTQYF

v_call: TRBV6-1
clone_size: NA
j_call: TRBJ2-7
d_call: NA
cdr3_nt: TGTGCCAGCAGTGAAGCCGGGGGACGTACCTACGAGCAGTACTTC
cdr3_aa: CASSEAGGRTYEQYF

v_call: TRBV2
clone_size: NA
j_call: TRBJ1-2
d_call: TRBD1
cdr3_nt: TGTGCCAGCAGTAGCCCGGACAGGGAGAATGGCTACACCTTC
cdr3_aa: CASSSPDRENGYTF

v_call: TRBV11-2
clone_size: NA
j_call: TRBJ2-3
d_call: TRBD2
cdr3_nt: TGTGCCAGCAGCAGGGGACTAGCGGACACAGATACGCAGTATTTT
cdr3_aa: CASSRGLADTDTQYF

v_call: TRBV25-1
clone_size: NA
j_call: TRBJ1-5
d_call: NA
cdr3_nt: TGTGCCAGCAGTGAAGGTCACAATATTAATCAGCCCCAGCATTTT
cdr3_aa: CASSEGHNINQPQHF

v_call: TRBV27
clone_size: few
j_call: TRBJ1-2
d_call: TRBD1
cdr3_nt: TGTGCCAGCAGTAATTACAGGGGAGGAGTCGGCTACACCTTC
cdr3_aa: CASSNYRGGVGYTF